This paragraph covers one T cell receptor (beta chain) sequence. There is no known antigen for this receptor. The record has no base qualities; no much larger clone is one base away. The data stem from a study of T cell responses to AZD1222 COVID-19 vaccine listed by TCRdb under 2021. About the full investigation: AZD1222 recipients with second doses at about 4 weeks or about 12 weeks were pooled, because spike-specific TCR depth and breadth did not differ between schedules. A total of just over 230 trial participants underwent TCR sequencing, of whom 200 to 220 had received two doses of AZD1222 and around 25 had received two doses of the MenACWY control vaccine. Trial participants were enrolled by age into 18-55, 56-69 and 70-plus year subgroups, with approximately 150, 28 and 58 TCR-sequenced participants respectively.

The V and J ends are trimmed by 2 bases and 2 bases, leaving 10 bases between them. Including the terminal cysteine and phenylalanine, the CDR3 comprises 14 residues. Here the CDR3 DNA is all that survives: 42 bases in frame from base 1. Per the germline V gene, SGHVS is the CDR1 and FNYEAQ is the CDR2. General findings and caveats noted by the study authors: Spike-specific TCR breadth and depth rose significantly after two AZD1222 doses compared with day 0 and with MenACWY recipients. Most participants were white British and females outnumbered males, and the authors suggested that clonal diversity may have been underestimated. The vaccine-associated CD4 TCRs covered the entire spike protein, and the dominant responses fell in regions 160-218 and 743-854. Conclusions about previously exposed vaccinees are limited, since just a handful of AZD1222 recipients were seropositive for SARS-CoV-2 at baseline. Epitopes outside the regions mutated in the B.1.351 and B.1.1.7 variants were reportedly recognized by nearly half of the unique spike-specific TCRs. Because no day 14 peak-response samples were available, the repertoires could be characterized only after the peak T cell response. In the small 56-69-year group, the increase in depth fell short of significance, most likely because of low power.

The sample's time point label is to be understood as: baseline before first vaccination. Vaccinee samples were obtained from the UK trials COV001 and COV002, which included a single-blind randomized controlled phase 2/3 trial of AZD1222 (ChAdOx1 nCoV-19) in healthy adults. For TCRbeta chain sequencing, PBMC samples from trial participants were taken at day 0 and at day 28 after the second dose. The CDR3 regions of human TCRbeta chains were analyzed by immunosequencing. For the original study's pipeline: TCRs in the repertoires were compared against a reference library of SARS-CoV-2-specific TCRs that had been generated with the MIRA antigen-specificity platform. Breadth meant the fraction of unique TCRs that were SARS-CoV-2-associated, whereas depth meant the fraction of total T cells that were SARS-CoV-2-associated. Using the MIRA data, each spike-specific TCR was assigned both to the spike region to which the TCR was reactive and to a CD4 or CD8 class. Log10-transformed breadth and depth values were compared by one-way ANOVA with Sidak's multiple comparisons tests. TCRdb retrieved this table from immuneACCESS and kept in-frame rearrangements only. Not all clones are present; in checked studies, unresolved V genes account for under half, and no reason is known for the remainder. D and trimming were read from the DNA, whereas the V and J calls and clone size are those reported in that table. In all, the sample holds roughly 200,000 clones, and roughly 88% of those were seen once. The ten largest clonotypes hold approximately 7.7% of the sample.

The rearrangement combines TRBV7-6 with TRBJ2-7, with TRBD1 as a weak D call on 6 bases. The sequence derives from an adult in good health. The sample in question was peripheral blood, obtained on day 0 of AZD1222 vaccination. The CDR3 protein is CASSLRDTTYEQYF. The DNA sequence reads TGTGCCAGCAGCTTAAGGGACACAACCTACGAGCAGTACTTC.